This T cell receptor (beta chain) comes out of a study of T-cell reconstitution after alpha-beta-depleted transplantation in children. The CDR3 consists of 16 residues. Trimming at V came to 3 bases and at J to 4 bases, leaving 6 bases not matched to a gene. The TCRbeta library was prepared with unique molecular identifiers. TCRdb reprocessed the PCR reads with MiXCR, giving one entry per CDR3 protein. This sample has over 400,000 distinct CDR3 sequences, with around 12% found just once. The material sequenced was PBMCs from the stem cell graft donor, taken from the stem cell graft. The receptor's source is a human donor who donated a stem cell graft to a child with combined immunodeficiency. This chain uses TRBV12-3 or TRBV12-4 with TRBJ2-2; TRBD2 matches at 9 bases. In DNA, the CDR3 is TGTGCCAGCAGTTTCTATAGACTAGCGGTCACCGGGGAGCTGTTTTTT. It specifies CASSFYRLAVTGELFF.